This T cell receptor beta chain comes out of a study of blood T cell repertoires in COVID-19. Study-level information: Nucleic acid was either cDNA or gDNA, and it came from T cells, B-cell-depleted T cells, or PBMCs.

This clone was picked up many times. This CDR3 spans 16 amino acids. Germline lookup yields CDR1 MGHDK and CDR2 SYGVNS. V was clipped by 3 bases and J by 2 bases; unmatched bases: 8. In the original analysis: From reference gene primer amplification, estimates of nucleated cell counts were derived. Profiling relied on immunoSEQ multiplex PCR, and the TCRdb table lists in-frame clones only, not all of them. The DNA gave D and trimming, while V, J and clone size come from that table. Here the sample spans about 200,000 clones, approximately 82% being singletons. The TCR comes from a human donor in a cohort sampled during active COVID-19. The chain joins TRBV25-1 to TRBJ2-7, with 9 bases aligning to TRBD1. Sample: peripheral blood. CDR3 coding DNA: TGTGCCAGCAGTGACCCGGGACAGGGATCGGCCTACGAGCAGTACTTC. Amino acids: CASSDPGQGSAYEQYF.